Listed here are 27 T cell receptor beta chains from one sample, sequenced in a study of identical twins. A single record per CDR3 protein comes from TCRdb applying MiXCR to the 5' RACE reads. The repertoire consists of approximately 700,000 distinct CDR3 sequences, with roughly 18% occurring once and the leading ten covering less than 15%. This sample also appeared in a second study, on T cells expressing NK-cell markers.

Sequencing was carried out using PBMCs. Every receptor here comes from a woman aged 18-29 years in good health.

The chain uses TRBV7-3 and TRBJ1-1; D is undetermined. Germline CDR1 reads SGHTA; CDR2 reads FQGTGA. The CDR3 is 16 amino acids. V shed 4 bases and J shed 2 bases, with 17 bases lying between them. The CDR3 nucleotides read TGTGCCAGCAGCTCCCCGTCGGCAGGTGGTAACACTGAAGCTTTCTTT. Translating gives CASSSPSAGGNTEAFF.

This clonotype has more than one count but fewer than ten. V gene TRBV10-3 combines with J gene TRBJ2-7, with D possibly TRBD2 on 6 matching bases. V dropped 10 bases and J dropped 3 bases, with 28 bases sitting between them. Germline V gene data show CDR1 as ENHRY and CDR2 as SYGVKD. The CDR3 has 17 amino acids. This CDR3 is CATSQFSGVGLVYEQYF. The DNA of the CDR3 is TGTGCCACCTCCCAATTTAGCGGAGTGGGGCTAGTCTACGAGCAGTACTTC.

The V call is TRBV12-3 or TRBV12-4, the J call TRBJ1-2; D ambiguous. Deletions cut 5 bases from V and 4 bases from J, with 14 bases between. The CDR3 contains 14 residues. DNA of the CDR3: TGTGCCAGCAGTGGGTCCCCTGTCATCTATGGCTACACCTTC. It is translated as CASSGSPVIYGYTF.

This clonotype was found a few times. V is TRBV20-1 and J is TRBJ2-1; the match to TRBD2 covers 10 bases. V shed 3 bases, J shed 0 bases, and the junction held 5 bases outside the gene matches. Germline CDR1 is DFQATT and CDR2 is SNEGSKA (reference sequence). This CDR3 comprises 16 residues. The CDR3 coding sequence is TGCAGTGCTAGCCGAAGCGGGAGGGGCTCCTACAATGAGCAGTTCTTC. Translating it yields CSASRSGRGSYNEQFF.

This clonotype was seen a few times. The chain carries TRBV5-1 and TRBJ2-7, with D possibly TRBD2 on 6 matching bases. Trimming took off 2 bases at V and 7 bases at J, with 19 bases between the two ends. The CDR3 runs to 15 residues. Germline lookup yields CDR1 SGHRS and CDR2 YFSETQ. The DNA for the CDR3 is TGCGCCAGCAGCTTTGGAGGGACTTACCAACCGGAGCAGTACTTC. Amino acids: CASSFGGTYQPEQYF. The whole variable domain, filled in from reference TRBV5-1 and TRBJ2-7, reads KAGVTQTPRYLIKTRGQQVTLSCSPISGHRSVSWYQQTPGQGLQFLFEYFSETQRNKGNFPGRFSGRQFSNSRSEMNVSTLELGDSALYLCASSFGGTYQPEQYFGPGTRLTVT.

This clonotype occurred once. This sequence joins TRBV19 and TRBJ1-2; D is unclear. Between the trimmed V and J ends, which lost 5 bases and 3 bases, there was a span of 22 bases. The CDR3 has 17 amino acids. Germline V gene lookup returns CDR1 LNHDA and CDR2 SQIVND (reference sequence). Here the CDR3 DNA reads TGTGCCAGTAGTCCTCAAGGAGGGAGGCAGACCGACTATGGCTACACCTTC. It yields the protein CASSPQGGRQTDYGYTF. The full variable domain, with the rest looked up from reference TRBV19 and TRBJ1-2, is DGGITQSPKYLFRKEGQNVTLSCEQNLNHDAMYWYRQDPGQGLRLIYYSQIVNDFQKGDIAEGYSVSREKKESFPLTVTSAQKNPTAFYLCASSPQGGRQTDYGYTFGSGTRLTVV.

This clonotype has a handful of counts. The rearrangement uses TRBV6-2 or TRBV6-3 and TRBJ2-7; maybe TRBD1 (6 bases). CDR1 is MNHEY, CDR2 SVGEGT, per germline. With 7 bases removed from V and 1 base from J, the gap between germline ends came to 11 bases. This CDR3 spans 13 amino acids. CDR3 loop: CASTYDRSYEQYF. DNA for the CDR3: TGTGCCAGCACCTATGACAGGTCCTACGAGCAGTACTTC.

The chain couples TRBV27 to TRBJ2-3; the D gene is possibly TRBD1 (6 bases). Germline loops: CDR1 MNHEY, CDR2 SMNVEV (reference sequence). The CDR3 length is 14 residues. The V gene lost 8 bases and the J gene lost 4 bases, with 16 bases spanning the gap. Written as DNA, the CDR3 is TGTGCCAGCTGGTTTACAGGGCGCCCAGATACGCAGTATTTT. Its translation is CASWFTGRPDTQYF.

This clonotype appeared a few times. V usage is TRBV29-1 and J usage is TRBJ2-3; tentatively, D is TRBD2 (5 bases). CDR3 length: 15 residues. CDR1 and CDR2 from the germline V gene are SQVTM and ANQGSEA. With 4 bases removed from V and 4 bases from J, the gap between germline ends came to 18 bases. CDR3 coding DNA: TGCAGCGTTGGCCGGATCTACCGTAGCGCAGATACGCAGTATTTT. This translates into CSVGRIYRSADTQYF.

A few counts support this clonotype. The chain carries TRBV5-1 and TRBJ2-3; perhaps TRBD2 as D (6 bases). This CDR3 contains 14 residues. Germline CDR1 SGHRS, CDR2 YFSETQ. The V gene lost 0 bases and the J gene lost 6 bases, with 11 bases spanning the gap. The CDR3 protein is CASSLGRREDTQYF. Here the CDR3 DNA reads TGCGCCAGCAGCTTGGGCAGGAGGGAGGATACGCAGTATTTT.

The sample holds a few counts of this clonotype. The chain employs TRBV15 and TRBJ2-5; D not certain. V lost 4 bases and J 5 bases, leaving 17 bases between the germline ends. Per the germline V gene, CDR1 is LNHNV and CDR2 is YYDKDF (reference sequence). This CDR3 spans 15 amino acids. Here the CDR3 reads CATSTFRVGGETQYF. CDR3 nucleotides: TGTGCCACCAGCACCTTCCGGGTTGGTGGCGAGACCCAGTACTTC.

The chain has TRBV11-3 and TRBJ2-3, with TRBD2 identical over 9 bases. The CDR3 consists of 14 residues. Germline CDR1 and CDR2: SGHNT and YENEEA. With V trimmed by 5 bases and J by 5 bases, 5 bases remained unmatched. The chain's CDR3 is CASSRGGAEDTQYF. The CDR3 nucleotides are TGTGCCAGCAGCCGCGGGGGGGCGGAAGATACGCAGTATTTT. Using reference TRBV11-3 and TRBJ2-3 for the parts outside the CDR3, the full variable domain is EAGVVQSPRYKIIEKKQPVAFWCNPISGHNTLYWYLQNLGQGPELLIRYENEEAVDDSQLPKDRFSAERLKGVDSTLKIQPAELGDSAVYLCASSRGGAEDTQYFGPGTRLTVL.

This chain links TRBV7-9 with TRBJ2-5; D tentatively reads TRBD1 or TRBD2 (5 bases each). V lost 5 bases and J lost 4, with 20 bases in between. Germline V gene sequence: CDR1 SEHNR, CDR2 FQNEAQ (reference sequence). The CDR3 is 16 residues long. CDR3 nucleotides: TGTGCCAGCAGCCCCATGGGACGGCCGGTAGGAGAGACCCAGTACTTC. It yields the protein CASSPMGRPVGETQYF.

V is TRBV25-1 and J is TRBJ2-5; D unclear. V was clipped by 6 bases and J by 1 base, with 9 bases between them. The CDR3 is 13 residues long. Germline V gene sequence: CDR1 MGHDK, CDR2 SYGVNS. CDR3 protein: CASSTETQETQYF. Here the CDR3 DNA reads TGTGCCAGCAGCACAGAAACCCAAGAGACCCAGTACTTC.

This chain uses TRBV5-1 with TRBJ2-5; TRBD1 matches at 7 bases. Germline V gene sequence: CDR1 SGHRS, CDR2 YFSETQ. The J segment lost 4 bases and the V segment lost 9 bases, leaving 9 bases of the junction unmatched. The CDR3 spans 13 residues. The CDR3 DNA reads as TGCGCCACCACCACAGGGGCGTCAGAGACCCAGTACTTC. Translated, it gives CATTTGASETQYF.

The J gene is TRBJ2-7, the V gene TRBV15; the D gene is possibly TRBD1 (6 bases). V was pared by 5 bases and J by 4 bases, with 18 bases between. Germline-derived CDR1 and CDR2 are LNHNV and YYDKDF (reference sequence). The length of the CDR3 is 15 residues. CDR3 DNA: TGTGCCACCAGCCGACCGGGGCAGGGGTTGTACGAGCAGTACTTC. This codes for CATSRPGQGLYEQYF.

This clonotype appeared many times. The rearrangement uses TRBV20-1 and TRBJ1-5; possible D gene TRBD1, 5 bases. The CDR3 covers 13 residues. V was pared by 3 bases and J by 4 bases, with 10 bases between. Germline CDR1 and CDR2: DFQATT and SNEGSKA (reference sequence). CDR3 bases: TGCAGTGCTAGCCGCGGGGCTAATCAGCCCCAGCATTTT. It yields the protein CSASRGANQPQHF.

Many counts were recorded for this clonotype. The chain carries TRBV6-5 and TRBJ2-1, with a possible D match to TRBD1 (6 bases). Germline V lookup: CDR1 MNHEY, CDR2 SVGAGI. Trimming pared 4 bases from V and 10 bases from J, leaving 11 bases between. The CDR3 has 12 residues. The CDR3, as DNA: TGTGCCAGCAGTTTTCATCAGGGGGAGCAGTTCTTC. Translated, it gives CASSFHQGEQFF.

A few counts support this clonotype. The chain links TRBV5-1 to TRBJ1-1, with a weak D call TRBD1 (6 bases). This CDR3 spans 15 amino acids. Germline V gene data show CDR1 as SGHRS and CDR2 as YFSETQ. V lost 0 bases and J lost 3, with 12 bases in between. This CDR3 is CASSLVPGGYTEAFF. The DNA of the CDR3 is TGCGCCAGCAGCTTGGTCCCGGGGGGCTACACTGAAGCTTTCTTT.

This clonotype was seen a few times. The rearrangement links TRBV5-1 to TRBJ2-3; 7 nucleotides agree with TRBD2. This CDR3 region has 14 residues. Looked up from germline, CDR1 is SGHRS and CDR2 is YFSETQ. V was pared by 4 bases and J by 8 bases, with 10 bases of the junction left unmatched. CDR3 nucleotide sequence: TGCGCCAGCAGCCCCGGACTAGATAGATCTACGCAGTATTTT. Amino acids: CASSPGLDRSTQYF.

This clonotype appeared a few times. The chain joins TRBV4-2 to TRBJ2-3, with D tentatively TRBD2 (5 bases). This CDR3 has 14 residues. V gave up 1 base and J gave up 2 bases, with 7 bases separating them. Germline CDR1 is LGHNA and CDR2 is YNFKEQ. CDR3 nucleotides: TGTGCCAGCAGCCAAGGGACTCTCACAGATACGCAGTATTTT. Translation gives CASSQGTLTDTQYF.

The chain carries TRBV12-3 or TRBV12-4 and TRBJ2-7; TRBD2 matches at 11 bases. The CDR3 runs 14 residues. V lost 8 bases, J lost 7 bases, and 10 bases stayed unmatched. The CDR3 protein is CASSLAGGPEEQYF. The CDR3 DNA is TGTGCCAGCTCCTTAGCGGGAGGGCCCGAAGAGCAGTACTTC.

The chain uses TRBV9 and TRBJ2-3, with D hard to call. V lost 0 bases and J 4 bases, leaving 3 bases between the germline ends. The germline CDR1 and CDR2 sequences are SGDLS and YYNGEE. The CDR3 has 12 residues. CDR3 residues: CASSVDSDTQYF. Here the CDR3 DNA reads TGTGCCAGCAGCGTAGATTCAGATACGCAGTATTTT.

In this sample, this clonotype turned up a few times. The CDR3 nucleotides read TGCAGTGCTAGAGTCCAGACTAGCGGGAGGTACAATGAGCAGTTCTTC. Residues: CSARVQTSGRYNEQFF. The chain recombines TRBV20-1 with TRBJ2-1; 13 bases map to TRBD2. The CDR3 has 16 residues. The V gene's germline CDR1 is DFQATT and CDR2 SNEGSKA (reference sequence). J was trimmed by 4 bases and V by 1 base; bases with no gene match: 4.

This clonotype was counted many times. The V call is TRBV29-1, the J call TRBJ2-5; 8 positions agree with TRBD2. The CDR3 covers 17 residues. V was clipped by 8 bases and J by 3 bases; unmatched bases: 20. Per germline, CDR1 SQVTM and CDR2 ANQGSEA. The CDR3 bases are TGCAGCTCGGCGGCAATGGGAGGAAGGCGGGGGGAAGAGACCCAGTACTTC. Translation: CSSAAMGGRRGEETQYF.

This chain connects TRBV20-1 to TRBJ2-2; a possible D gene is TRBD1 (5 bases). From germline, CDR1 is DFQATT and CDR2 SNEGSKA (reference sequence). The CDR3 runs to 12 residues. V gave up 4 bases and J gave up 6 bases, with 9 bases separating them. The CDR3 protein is CSAKGIAGELFF. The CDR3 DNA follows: TGCAGTGCTAAGGGGATCGCCGGGGAGCTGTTTTTT.

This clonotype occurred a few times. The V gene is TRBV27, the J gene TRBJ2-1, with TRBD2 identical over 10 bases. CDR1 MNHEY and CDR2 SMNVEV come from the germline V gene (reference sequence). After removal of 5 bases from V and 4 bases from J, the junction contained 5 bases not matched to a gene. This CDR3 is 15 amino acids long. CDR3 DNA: TGTGCCAGCAGTCCCCTTAGCGGGAGGTACAATGAGCAGTTCTTC. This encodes CASSPLSGRYNEQFF.